These 14 T cell receptor beta chains were all obtained from the same sample, sequenced in a study of T cell responses to AZD1222 COVID-19 vaccine (dated by TCRdb to about 2021). Reading the label with the study, this specimen's time point is: baseline before first vaccination. The library was obtained by the immunoSEQ multiplex PCR assay. Not all clones reach the TCRdb copy of this immuneACCESS table, which keeps in-frame sequences only. Checked studies attribute under half of the gap to unresolved V genes and leave the rest unexplained. The sample data list around 100,000 clones, and more than 70% of these were observed just once. 15% to 20% of the sample rests with the top ten. The source material was peripheral blood, sampled on day 0 of AZD1222 vaccination. These TCRs come from an adult in good health.

V and J are TRBV29-1 and TRBJ1-4; D remains ambiguous. Germline CDR1 SQVTM, CDR2 ANQGSEA. This CDR3 has 15 residues. With 0 bases removed from V and 2 bases from J, the gap between germline ends came to 10 bases. The CDR3 here is CSVEDLRTTNEKLFF. Written as DNA, the CDR3 is TGCAGCGTTGAAGATCTAAGGACGACTAATGAAAAACTGTTTTTT.

This clone was counted between two and nine times. The chain uses TRBV9 and TRBJ2-1, with 9 bases identical to TRBD1. With 0 bases clipped from V and 6 bases from J, the junction kept 13 bases outside the gene matches. The CDR3 sequence is 18 residues long. Germline V gene data show CDR1 as SGDLS and CDR2 as YYNGEE. The CDR3 loop reads CASSVALEGTGKFNEQFF. The CDR3, as DNA: TGTGCCAGCAGCGTAGCTTTGGAGGGGACAGGGAAATTCAATGAGCAGTTCTTC. The full variable domain, with the rest looked up from reference TRBV9 and TRBJ2-1, is DSGVTQTPKHLITATGQRVTLRCSPRSGDLSVYWYQQSLDQGLQFLIQYYNGEERAKGNILERFSAQQFPDLHSELNLSSLELGDSALYFCASSVALEGTGKFNEQFFGPGTRLTVL.

This chain connects TRBV19 to TRBJ2-1, with D perhaps assigned TRBD1 or TRBD2 (5 bases each). Germline lookup yields CDR1 LNHDA and CDR2 SQIVND (reference sequence). V was clipped by 3 bases and J by 8 bases, with 8 bases between them. The CDR3 has 12 residues. The DNA for the CDR3 is TGTGCCAGTAGTATTCTGGGGGATGAGCAGTTCTTC. Protein product: CASSILGDEQFF. Full variable domain (rest looked up from reference TRBV19 and TRBJ2-1): DGGITQSPKYLFRKEGQNVTLSCEQNLNHDAMYWYRQDPGQGLRLIYYSQIVNDFQKGDIAEGYSVSREKKESFPLTVTSAQKNPTAFYLCASSILGDEQFFGPGTRLTVL.

This clone was detected only once. The identical CDR3 is also encoded by other nucleotide sequences in the sample. The chain links TRBV3-1 (or the pseudogene TRBV3-2) to TRBJ2-5; D not certain. V lost 3 bases and J lost 2, with 4 bases in between. The CDR3 length is 12 residues. Germline V gene lookup returns CDR1 LGHDT and CDR2 YNNKEL (reference sequence). In DNA form, the CDR3 reads TGTGCCAGCAGCCAGGGGCAAGAGACCCAGTACTTC. It encodes CASSQGQETQYF.

CDR3 nucleotide sequence: TGTGCCAGCAGTCCGGAAAGGGTGAGGCCCCAGCATTTT. Protein: CASSPERVRPQHF. This chain links TRBV12-3 or TRBV12-4 with TRBJ1-5; D unclear. This CDR3 contains 13 residues. Trimming pared 5 bases from V and 9 bases from J, leaving 14 bases between.

V and J are TRBV5-4 and TRBJ1-4, with D perhaps matching TRBD1 (5 bases). CDR1 and CDR2 (germline): SGHNT, YYREEE (reference sequence). Deletions cut 0 bases from V and 8 bases from J, with 11 bases between. There are 14 residues in the CDR3. CDR3 sequence reads: CASSLDRGGEKLFF. The DNA for the CDR3 is TGTGCCAGCAGCTTGGATAGGGGTGGAGAAAAACTGTTTTTT.

This clone was seen only once. V and J are TRBV5-1 and TRBJ2-7, with a possible D match to TRBD2 (6 bases). Per germline, CDR1 SGHRS and CDR2 YFSETQ. V was cut by 3 bases and J by 1 base, with 8 bases left in between. The CDR3 runs to 13 residues. CDR3 DNA: TGCGCCAGCAGCTCAGGGACTTCCTACGAGCAGTACTTC. It is translated as CASSSGTSYEQYF.

The V gene is TRBV5-1, the J gene TRBJ1-4, with 10 positions matching TRBD1. CDR1 SGHRS and CDR2 YFSETQ come from the germline V gene. V lost 2 bases to trimming and J lost 6 bases; unmatched junction nucleotides: 10. The CDR3 covers 17 residues. The CDR3, as DNA: TGCGCCAGCAGCTTCGACCCGCCCGGGACAGGGGATGAAAAACTGTTTTTT. Encoded protein: CASSFDPPGTGDEKLFF.

The chain is built from TRBV9 and TRBJ1-3; D is ambiguous. Germline-derived CDR1 and CDR2 are SGDLS and YYNGEE. V was clipped by 0 bases and J by 2 bases, with 6 bases between them. The CDR3 consists of 14 residues. In DNA form, the CDR3 reads TGTGCCAGCAGCGTAGGAGGGACTGGAAACACCATATATTTT. Its protein is CASSVGGTGNTIYF. The full variable domain, with the rest looked up from reference TRBV9 and TRBJ1-3, is DSGVTQTPKHLITATGQRVTLRCSPRSGDLSVYWYQQSLDQGLQFLIQYYNGEERAKGNILERFSAQQFPDLHSELNLSSLELGDSALYFCASSVGGTGNTIYFGEGSWLTVV.

The V gene is TRBV18, the J gene TRBJ2-5; TRBD2 aligns across 7 bases. The CDR3 is made up of 17 amino acids. Germline V gene data show CDR1 as KGHSH and CDR2 as LQKENI. V dropped 0 bases and J dropped 5; count of bases not matched to a gene: 12. In DNA form, the CDR3 reads TGTGCCAGCTCACCACCGAATCTTAGCGGTAGCGGGGAGACCCAGTACTTC. Its translation is CASSPPNLSGSGETQYF.

The CDR3 loop reads CASKRQETQYF. CDR3 nucleotides: TGTGCCAGCAAGAGACAAGAGACCCAGTACTTC. The chain employs TRBV2 and TRBJ2-5, with D uncertain. This CDR3 has 11 residues. V was shortened by 7 bases and J by 2 bases, with 5 bases between the two germline ends. Per germline, CDR1 SNHLY and CDR2 FYNNEI.

This clone was detected a few times. The CDR3 protein is CASSSGIPSTDTQYF. The DNA for the CDR3 is TGTGCCAGCAGCTCCGGGATCCCTAGCACAGATACGCAGTATTTT. The V gene is TRBV7-6, the J gene TRBJ2-3, with D perhaps TRBD2 (5 bases). This CDR3 has 15 amino acids. The V gene's germline CDR1 is SGHVS and CDR2 FNYEAQ. V lost 4 bases and J 0 bases, leaving 11 bases between the germline ends.

About this clone itself: Other DNA sequences in this specimen translate into the identical CDR3. V gene TRBV18 combines with J gene TRBJ2-7; tentatively, D is TRBD1 (5 bases). Looked up from germline, CDR1 is KGHSH and CDR2 is LQKENI. The V gene lost 6 bases and the J gene lost 1 base, with 10 bases spanning the gap. This CDR3 is 13 amino acids long. CDR3 coding DNA: TGTGCCAGCTCCCCCCGACAGTCCTACGAGCAGTACTTC. The encoded protein is CASSPRQSYEQYF.

This clone showed up just a few times. V and J are TRBV19 and TRBJ1-4, with D unresolved. CDR1 is LNHDA, CDR2 SQIVND, per germline (reference sequence). The CDR3 is 14 amino acids. The V gene lost 2 bases and the J gene lost 5 bases, with 9 bases spanning the gap. CDR3 in amino acids: CASSISRKNEKLFF. The CDR3 DNA is TGTGCCAGTAGTATATCCAGGAAGAATGAAAAACTGTTTTTT.